This TCR beta chain is from a study of CD8 T cells in Susac syndrome (dated by TCRdb to the late 2010s). As for the study more broadly: The study used repertoire sequencing to test whether antigen drove CD8+ T cell activation and differentiation in Susac syndrome. The clonality of the CD8+ T cell repertoire was compared across 12 healthy donors, roughly 14 Susac syndrome patients and around 16 multiple sclerosis patients.

RNA was extracted with the RNeasy kit and roughly 0.45 to 1 ug was reverse transcribed using random hexamers. TCR beta CDR3 regions were amplified with the immunoSEQ multiplex PCR assay covering 54 Vbeta and 13 Jbeta segments. Bias from PCR amplification was corrected by using a synthetic template baseline for primer optimization and for computational correction. The study's processing was this. Reads were assigned to V, D and J genes according to IMGT and analyzed in immunoSEQ Analyzer, with only productive sequences retained. To calculate clonality, Shannon entropy was normalized by log2 of the number of productive unique sequences and then subtracted from one. For each patient and control, public and private clones were evaluated among the 100 most prevalent clones. Susac-specific clones were defined as absent from healthy and MS cohorts, over a thousand published viral clones and other ImmuneACCESS disease sequences. TCRdb handled the public reads itself, with Q25 trimming in fastp and clone calling in MiXCR, and kept productive beta chains. Each CDR3 protein appears once, grouped with its most common genes and DNA. TCRdb's processing, not the authors' own work, is the source of the V and J calls. Counted in this sample were hundreds of thousands of distinct CDR3 sequences; 70% to 90% of them appeared once. The ten top clones hold roughly 0.2% of the sample.

About this clonotype: The specificity of this receptor is unknown. It has no much larger one-base neighbor in the sample; base qualities were not kept.

The research as a whole found: The TCR sequencing and HLA analysis was acknowledged to have included a relatively small number of individuals.

Reading the germline V gene gives CDR1 MNHEY and CDR2 SVGAGI. The CDR3, from cysteine to phenylalanine, totals 16 residues. CDR3 DNA is the only sequence kept; it has 48 bases, read in frame from the first base. Between the V and J ends, shortened by 4 bases and 1 base respectively, the junction contains 16 bases. Peripheral blood CD8+ and CD4+ T cells from healthy donors, Susac syndrome patients and multiple sclerosis patients were profiled by high-throughput TCR beta sequencing. Multiple sclerosis controls were treatment-naive patients with stable or active relapsing-remitting disease fulfilling revised McDonald criteria. CD8+ TEMRA cells were enriched by FACS, while bulk CD8+ and CD4+ T cells were purified by magnetic negative isolation. Blood was drawn into EDTA tubes, processed within 24 hours, and PBMCs were isolated by density gradient centrifugation. PBMCs intended for TCR sequencing were cryopreserved in liquid nitrogen and thawed later in a water bath at 37 degrees C. The sorted or isolated CD4+, CD8+ and CD8+ TEMRA cells had a purity of 90% or higher.

This receptor was obtained from a human donor with multiple sclerosis. The sequence is built from TRBV6-5 and TRBJ1-1, with TRBD1 perhaps the D gene, on 6 matching bases. The sequencing input was CD8+ T cells from PBMCs. The DNA sequence follows: TGTGCCAGCAGTTCGGGTTGGGGGGCCCAGAACACTGAAGCTTTCTTT. Translation gives CASSSGWGAQNTEAFF.